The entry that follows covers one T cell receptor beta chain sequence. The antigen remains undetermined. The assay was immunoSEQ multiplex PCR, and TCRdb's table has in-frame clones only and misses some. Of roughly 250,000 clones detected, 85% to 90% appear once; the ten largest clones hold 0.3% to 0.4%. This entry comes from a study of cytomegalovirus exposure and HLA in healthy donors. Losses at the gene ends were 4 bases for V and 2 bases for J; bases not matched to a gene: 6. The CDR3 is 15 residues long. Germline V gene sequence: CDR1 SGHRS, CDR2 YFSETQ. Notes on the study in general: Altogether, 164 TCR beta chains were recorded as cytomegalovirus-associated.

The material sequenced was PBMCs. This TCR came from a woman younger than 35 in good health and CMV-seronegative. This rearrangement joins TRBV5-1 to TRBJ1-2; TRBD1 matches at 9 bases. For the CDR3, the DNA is TGCGCCAGCAGCCCTACCGGGACAGGGAACTATGGCTACACCTTC. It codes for CASSPTGTGNYGYTF.